The rows below give T cell receptor beta chains drawn from one sample of a study of blood T cells in healthy people across ages. TCRdb ran MiXCR on the 5' RACE reads and lists one entry per CDR3 protein. The table records about a million distinct CDR3 sequences, roughly 50% of them present only once. The sequencing sample was made of blood. These receptors were taken from a woman aged 55 to 70 in good health. Both conserved end residues are part of each CDR3. The order of the fields is J gene, D gene, clone size, V gene, CDR3 DNA, CDR3 protein. A D gene is named only where the DNA matches it firmly. Size is omitted from some rows. Given values are once, few, many or a class for expanded clones.

J gene: TRBJ2-3; D gene: TRBD1; clone size: NA; V gene: TRBV2; CDR3 DNA: TGTGCCAGTAAGACAGGGATTAGCACAGATACGCAGTATTTT; CDR3 protein: CASKTGISTDTQYF
J gene: TRBJ1-2; D gene: NA; clone size: few; V gene: TRBV24-1; CDR3 DNA: TGTGCCACCAGTGATACGGAATATGGCTACACCTTC; CDR3 protein: CATSDTEYGYTF
J gene: TRBJ2-1; D gene: TRBD1; clone size: NA; V gene: TRBV7-2; CDR3 DNA: TGTGCCAGCAGCCGTCCCGGGACAGGGGGCAATGAGCAGTTCTTC; CDR3 protein: CASSRPGTGGNEQFF
J gene: TRBJ2-3; D gene: TRBD2; clone size: NA; V gene: TRBV7-3; CDR3 DNA: TGTGCCAGCAGCTTAAACCTAGCGGGGGGTGCAGATACGCAGTATTTT; CDR3 protein: CASSLNLAGGADTQYF
J gene: TRBJ1-1; D gene: NA; clone size: NA; V gene: TRBV9; CDR3 DNA: TGTGCCAGCAGCTATAACTTGAACACTGAAGCTTTCTTT; CDR3 protein: CASSYNLNTEAFF
J gene: TRBJ2-5; D gene: NA; clone size: NA; V gene: TRBV20-1; CDR3 DNA: TGCAGTGCTGTCGACAGGAGACGGTACCAAGAGACCCAGTACTTC; CDR3 protein: CSAVDRRRYQETQYF
J gene: TRBJ2-1; D gene: TRBD2; clone size: once; V gene: TRBV24-1; CDR3 DNA: TGTGCCACCAGTGATTATGGGACTAGCGGGAGTAATGAGCAGTTCTTC; CDR3 protein: CATSDYGTSGSNEQFF
J gene: TRBJ1-2; D gene: NA; clone size: NA; V gene: TRBV28; CDR3 DNA: TGTGCCAGCAGTTTCGGGCAGTTGGTCTATGGCTACACCTTC; CDR3 protein: CASSFGQLVYGYTF
J gene: TRBJ2-3; D gene: TRBD2; clone size: few; V gene: TRBV2; CDR3 DNA: TGTGCCAGCAGTGACGTGGGACTAGCTGAAGATACGCAGTATTTT; CDR3 protein: CASSDVGLAEDTQYF
J gene: TRBJ1-1; D gene: NA; clone size: NA; V gene: TRBV4-2; CDR3 DNA: TGTGCCAGCAGCCAAGCAGACCTGAACACTGAAGCTTTCTTT; CDR3 protein: CASSQADLNTEAFF
J gene: TRBJ1-4; D gene: NA; clone size: NA; V gene: TRBV29-1; CDR3 DNA: TGCAGCAGGACAGTTAATGAAAAACTGTTTTTT; CDR3 protein: CSRTVNEKLFF
J gene: TRBJ2-3; D gene: NA; clone size: NA; V gene: TRBV14; CDR3 DNA: TGTGCCAGCAGCCAAGGAACGAATACGCAGTATTTT; CDR3 protein: CASSQGTNTQYF
J gene: TRBJ1-6; D gene: NA; clone size: many; V gene: TRBV10-3; CDR3 DNA: TGTGCCATCAGTGAGTCAGTTCCGGGGTCACCCCTCCACTTT; CDR3 protein: CAISESVPGSPLHF
J gene: TRBJ1-5; D gene: NA; clone size: NA; V gene: TRBV28; CDR3 DNA: TGTGCCAGCAGAATGAGGGGTAGCAATCAGCCCCAGCATTTT; CDR3 protein: CASRMRGSNQPQHF
J gene: TRBJ1-5; D gene: NA; clone size: NA; V gene: TRBV29-1; CDR3 DNA: TGCAGCGTTGCAGGGAGGAATCAGCCCCAGCATTTT; CDR3 protein: CSVAGRNQPQHF
J gene: TRBJ2-5; D gene: NA; clone size: NA; V gene: TRBV12-3/TRBV12-4; CDR3 DNA: TGTGCCAGCAGCAGACGGACAGAAGAGACCCAGTACTTC; CDR3 protein: CASSRRTEETQYF
J gene: TRBJ2-3; D gene: NA; clone size: once; V gene: TRBV21-1; CDR3 DNA: TGTGCCAGCAGCAAAATGACGGATACGCAGTATTTT; CDR3 protein: CASSKMTDTQYF
J gene: TRBJ2-5; D gene: NA; clone size: NA; V gene: TRBV29-1; CDR3 DNA: TGCAGCGTTGCAGAATCCCAAGAGACCCAGTACTTC; CDR3 protein: CSVAESQETQYF
J gene: TRBJ1-5; D gene: NA; clone size: NA; V gene: TRBV2; CDR3 DNA: TGTGTCAGCAGTATTGGGCAGTTAAGCAATCAGCCCCAGCATTTT; CDR3 protein: CVSSIGQLSNQPQHF
J gene: TRBJ2-7; D gene: TRBD1; clone size: NA; V gene: TRBV12-3/TRBV12-4; CDR3 DNA: TGTGCCAGCAGTTTCGCAGGGGACAGCTCCTACGAGCAGTACTTC; CDR3 protein: CASSFAGDSSYEQYF
J gene: TRBJ1-5; D gene: NA; clone size: once; V gene: TRBV20-1; CDR3 DNA: TGCAGTGCTGGCGGGGACGGTAATCAGCCCCAGCATTTT; CDR3 protein: CSAGGDGNQPQHF
J gene: TRBJ2-7; D gene: NA; clone size: NA; V gene: TRBV12-3/TRBV12-4; CDR3 DNA: TGTGCCAGCAGTACCCAGGGGCGGTGGGGCGAGCAGTACTTC; CDR3 protein: CASSTQGRWGEQYF
J gene: TRBJ2-5; D gene: TRBD2; clone size: few; V gene: TRBV7-2; CDR3 DNA: TGTGCCAGCAGACCCGGACTAGCGGGTAACAATGAGCAGTACTTC; CDR3 protein: CASRPGLAGNNEQYF
J gene: TRBJ2-7; D gene: NA; clone size: few; V gene: TRBV4-1; CDR3 DNA: TGCGCCAGCCGCCGAGAAGAGGGGCGTACGTACGAGCAGTACTTC; CDR3 protein: CASRREEGRTYEQYF
J gene: TRBJ2-7; D gene: NA; clone size: NA; V gene: TRBV5-1; CDR3 DNA: TGCGCCCGCCCCGGGGTTGTCTACTACGAGCAGTACTTC; CDR3 protein: CARPGVVYYEQYF
J gene: TRBJ1-6; D gene: TRBD1; clone size: NA; V gene: TRBV27; CDR3 DNA: TGTGCCAGCAGTTCGGGACAGGGGGATTGGTCCTATAATTCACCCCTCCACTTT; CDR3 protein: CASSSGQGDWSYNSPLHF
J gene: TRBJ1-1; D gene: NA; clone size: NA; V gene: TRBV30; CDR3 DNA: TGTGCCTGGAGTGAAGAAGGGAACGCTTTCTTT; CDR3 protein: CAWSEEGNAFF
J gene: TRBJ1-2; D gene: TRBD1; clone size: once; V gene: TRBV29-1; CDR3 DNA: TGCAGCGTCATTGGGACAGAAAACTATGGCTACACCTTC; CDR3 protein: CSVIGTENYGYTF
J gene: TRBJ1-2; D gene: NA; clone size: once; V gene: TRBV30; CDR3 DNA: TGTGCCGCCGGTATCAACCATGGCTACACCTTC; CDR3 protein: CAAGINHGYTF
J gene: TRBJ2-5; D gene: NA; clone size: once; V gene: TRBV7-2; CDR3 DNA: TGTGCCAGCAGCGAAGACAGAACCCAAGAGACCCAGTACTTC; CDR3 protein: CASSEDRTQETQYF
J gene: TRBJ2-1; D gene: NA; clone size: NA; V gene: TRBV7-9; CDR3 DNA: TGTGCCAGCAGCCGACGAGCGGCCCTTTCCTACAATGAGCAGTTCTTC; CDR3 protein: CASSRRAALSYNEQFF
J gene: TRBJ2-5; D gene: NA; clone size: few; V gene: TRBV10-3; CDR3 DNA: TGTGCCATCAGTGAGCCCCCAGCGGGTCAAGAGACCCAGTACTTC; CDR3 protein: CAISEPPAGQETQYF
J gene: TRBJ2-7; D gene: TRBD1; clone size: few; V gene: TRBV11-2; CDR3 DNA: TGTGCCAGCAGCTTTTACAGGGGCATTACCTACGAGCAGTACTTC; CDR3 protein: CASSFYRGITYEQYF
J gene: TRBJ2-7; D gene: TRBD2; clone size: NA; V gene: TRBV11-2; CDR3 DNA: TGTGCCAGCAGCTTAGCGATCGCGGCGGGAGGCTCCTACGAGCAGTACTTC; CDR3 protein: CASSLAIAAGGSYEQYF
J gene: TRBJ2-1; D gene: NA; clone size: few; V gene: TRBV20-1; CDR3 DNA: TGCAGTGCTACTAAGACAGCCAATGAGCAGTTCTTC; CDR3 protein: CSATKTANEQFF
J gene: TRBJ2-7; D gene: TRBD2; clone size: NA; V gene: TRBV2; CDR3 DNA: TGTGCCAGCAGTGAAATCGCGGGAGCAGTGGTAAAGCAGTACTTC; CDR3 protein: CASSEIAGAVVKQYF
J gene: TRBJ1-4; D gene: TRBD1; clone size: few; V gene: TRBV29-1; CDR3 DNA: TGCAGCGTAAAGACAGGGACCTTTGCAACTAATGAAAAACTGTTTTTT; CDR3 protein: CSVKTGTFATNEKLFF
J gene: TRBJ2-5; D gene: NA; clone size: few; V gene: TRBV29-1; CDR3 DNA: TGCAGCGTTGAGAGGGCTGGAGAGACCCAGTACTTC; CDR3 protein: CSVERAGETQYF
J gene: TRBJ1-5; D gene: NA; clone size: NA; V gene: TRBV3-1; CDR3 DNA: TGTGCCAGCAGCCCGATCGGGGGTCAGCCCCAGCATTTT; CDR3 protein: CASSPIGGQPQHF
J gene: TRBJ1-2; D gene: NA; clone size: few; V gene: TRBV10-3; CDR3 DNA: TGTGCCATCAGTGAGCGGGGGGACTATGGCTACACCTTC; CDR3 protein: CAISERGDYGYTF
J gene: TRBJ2-3; D gene: NA; clone size: NA; V gene: TRBV7-9; CDR3 DNA: TGTGCCAGCATCACCAGGGGCGGTAGGTGGGATACGCAGTATTTT; CDR3 protein: CASITRGGRWDTQYF
J gene: TRBJ2-1; D gene: TRBD2; clone size: NA; V gene: TRBV7-2; CDR3 DNA: TGTGCCAGCAGCTTAGTCGTAATAGGTCTAGCGGGAGGTCGCAATGAGCAGTTCTTC; CDR3 protein: CASSLVVIGLAGGRNEQFF
J gene: TRBJ1-4; D gene: NA; clone size: NA; V gene: TRBV4-1; CDR3 DNA: TGCGCCAGCAGCTCGCCACGGGGCTTGGTCGTCAGTGATGAAAAACTGTTTTTT; CDR3 protein: CASSSPRGLVVSDEKLFF
J gene: TRBJ1-1; D gene: TRBD1; clone size: once; V gene: TRBV2; CDR3 DNA: TGTGCCAGCAGCGAATTCTCCCCGGGACAGGGGACTGAAGCTTTCTTT; CDR3 protein: CASSEFSPGQGTEAFF
J gene: TRBJ2-3; D gene: NA; clone size: NA; V gene: TRBV27; CDR3 DNA: TGTGCCAGCAGTTTGACCGTAACTAGCACAGATACGCAGTATTTT; CDR3 protein: CASSLTVTSTDTQYF
J gene: TRBJ2-4; D gene: NA; clone size: NA; V gene: TRBV3-1; CDR3 DNA: TGTGCCAGCAGCCCCAGAGACAGGGCCAAAAACATTCAGTACTTC; CDR3 protein: CASSPRDRAKNIQYF
J gene: TRBJ2-2; D gene: NA; clone size: NA; V gene: TRBV27; CDR3 DNA: TGTGCCAGCAGTAGGGTCGGGACTTACGCCGGGGAGCTGTTTTTT; CDR3 protein: CASSRVGTYAGELFF
J gene: TRBJ2-7; D gene: TRBD2; clone size: few; V gene: TRBV6-1; CDR3 DNA: TGTGCCAGCAGTGTTAGCGGGAGGTCGAGAGAGCAGTACTTC; CDR3 protein: CASSVSGRSREQYF
J gene: TRBJ2-3; D gene: NA; clone size: NA; V gene: TRBV27; CDR3 DNA: TGTGCCAGCAGTGTTAGGCCGTGGGATACGCAGTATTTT; CDR3 protein: CASSVRPWDTQYF
J gene: TRBJ2-6; D gene: NA; clone size: few; V gene: TRBV7-6; CDR3 DNA: TGTGCCAGCAGCTTAGTTAGCGGCCTTGGGGCCAACGTCCTGACTTTC; CDR3 protein: CASSLVSGLGANVLTF
J gene: TRBJ2-3; D gene: NA; clone size: few; V gene: TRBV5-5; CDR3 DNA: TGTGCCAGCAGCTTGGACCGACAGGGGAGGGCGCAGTATTTT; CDR3 protein: CASSLDRQGRAQYF
J gene: TRBJ2-5; D gene: NA; clone size: NA; V gene: TRBV27; CDR3 DNA: TGTGCCAGCCGTGACCTAGGGGGGAGAGAAGAGACCCAGTACTTC; CDR3 protein: CASRDLGGREETQYF